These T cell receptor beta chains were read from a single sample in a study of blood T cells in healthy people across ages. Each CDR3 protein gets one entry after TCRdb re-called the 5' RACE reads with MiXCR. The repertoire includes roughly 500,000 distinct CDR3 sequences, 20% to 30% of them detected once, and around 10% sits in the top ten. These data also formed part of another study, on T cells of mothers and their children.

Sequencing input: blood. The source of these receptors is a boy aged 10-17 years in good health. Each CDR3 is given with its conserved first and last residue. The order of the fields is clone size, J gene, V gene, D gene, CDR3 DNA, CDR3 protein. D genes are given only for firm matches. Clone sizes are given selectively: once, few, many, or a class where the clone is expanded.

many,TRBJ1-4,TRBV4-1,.,TGCGCCAGCAGCCGGGCTCCTAATGAAAAACTGTTTTTT,CASSRAPNEKLFF
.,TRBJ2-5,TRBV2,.,TGTGCCAGCACCGGATACTCGGGGTCAGAGACCCAGTACTTC,CASTGYSGSETQYF
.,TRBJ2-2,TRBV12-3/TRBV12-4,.,TGTGCCAGCAGTTTTGGGCAGGCGAGCACCGGGGAGCTGTTTTTT,CASSFGQASTGELFF
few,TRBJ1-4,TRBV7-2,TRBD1,TGTGCCAGCAGCTTGAGGCGGAGACAGGGCACAGAAAAACTGTTTTTT,CASSLRRRQGTEKLFF
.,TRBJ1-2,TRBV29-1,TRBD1,TGCAGCGTTGAAGGACAGGGAAACTATGGCTACACCTTC,CSVEGQGNYGYTF
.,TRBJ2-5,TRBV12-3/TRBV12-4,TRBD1,TGTGCCAGCAGTCGGGACAGGGAGAAAGAGACCCAGTACTTC,CASSRDREKETQYF
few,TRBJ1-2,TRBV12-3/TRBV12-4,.,TGTGCCAGCGGTTTCTTCCCCGGGAACTATGGCTACACCTTC,CASGFFPGNYGYTF
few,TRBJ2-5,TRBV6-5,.,TGTGCCACCAGAAAAAAAGAGACCCAGTACTTC,CATRKKETQYF
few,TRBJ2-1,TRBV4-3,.,TGCGCCAGCAGCCAATTTTCGGACAGCGGCTCCTACAATGAGCAGTTCTTC,CASSQFSDSGSYNEQFF
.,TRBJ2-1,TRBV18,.,TGTGCCAGCTCACCACGCAGGGGCTATGACCAGTTCTTC,CASSPRRGYDQFF
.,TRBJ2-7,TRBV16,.,TGTGCCAGCAGCCAATCGGGGGGGCCATTATCCTACGAGCAGTACTTC,CASSQSGGPLSYEQYF
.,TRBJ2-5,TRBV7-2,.,TGTGCCAGCAGCTTAAGACCCCTAGCGCCCGGGGAGACCCAGTACTTC,CASSLRPLAPGETQYF
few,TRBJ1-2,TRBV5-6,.,TGTGCCAGCAGCTTGGCGGGGGCCCCCTATGGCTACACCTTC,CASSLAGAPYGYTF
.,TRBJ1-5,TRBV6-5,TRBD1,TGTGCCAGCAGTTACAATTACGGACAGGGGCCCGATCAGCCCCAGCATTTT,CASSYNYGQGPDQPQHF
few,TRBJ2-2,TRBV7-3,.,TGTGCCAGCAGGATACGGGACACACCAACCGGGGAGCTGTTTTTT,CASRIRDTPTGELFF
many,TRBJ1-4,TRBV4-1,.,TGCGCCAGCAGCCAAACAATAGGTGAAAAACTGTTTTTT,CASSQTIGEKLFF
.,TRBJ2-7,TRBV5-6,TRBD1,TGTGCCAGCAGCTTTTCCGGGACAGTCTACGAGCAGTACTTC,CASSFSGTVYEQYF
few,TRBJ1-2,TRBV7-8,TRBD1,TGTGCCAGCAGCCAGGGACAGTCTCCTAACTATGGCTACACCTTC,CASSQGQSPNYGYTF
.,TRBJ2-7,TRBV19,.,TGTGCCAGTAGTATAGATTCAGGCAGCTACGAGCAGTACTTC,CASSIDSGSYEQYF
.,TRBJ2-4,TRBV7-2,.,TGTGCCAGCAGCTTAAGTCAGGGACGGCCAGAACTAGCCAAAAACATTCAGTACTTC,CASSLSQGRPELAKNIQYF
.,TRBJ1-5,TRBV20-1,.,TGCAGTGCTAGGGCAGCTCATCAGCCCCAGCATTTT,CSARAAHQPQHF
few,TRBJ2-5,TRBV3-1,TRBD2,TGTGCCAGCAGCCAAGACACTAGCGGGCCGGAGGGCCAAGAGACCCAGTACTTC,CASSQDTSGPEGQETQYF
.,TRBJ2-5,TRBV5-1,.,TGCGCCAGCAGCTCCCGCGGAGGACAGAAGCAAGAGACCCAGTACTTC,CASSSRGGQKQETQYF
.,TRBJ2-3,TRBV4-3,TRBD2,TGCGCCAGCAGCCAAGATTTCCTGGAATCGGCGGGAGGGCGCGCAGCTACGCAGTATTTT,CASSQDFLESAGGRAATQYF
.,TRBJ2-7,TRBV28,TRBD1,TGTGCCAGCAGCCGGGACAGGGGGGCCGAGCAGTACTTC,CASSRDRGAEQYF
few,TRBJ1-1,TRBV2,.,TGTGCCAGCAGTGCGACGGAGAACACTGAAGCTTTCTTT,CASSATENTEAFF
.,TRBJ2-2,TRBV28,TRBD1,TGTGCCAGCTCGATTCGGACAGGCAACACCGGGGAGCTGTTTTTT,CASSIRTGNTGELFF
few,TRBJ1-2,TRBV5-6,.,TGTGCCAGCAGCTTGCTTGAATATGGCTACACCTTC,CASSLLEYGYTF
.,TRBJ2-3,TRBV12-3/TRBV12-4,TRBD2,TGTGCCAGCATCAAAGGAGCGGGAGGTGATACGCGGTATTTT,CASIKGAGGDTRYF
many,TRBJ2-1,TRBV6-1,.,TGTGCCAGCAGTGAAATGGCTGCAGACCCCCCGAATGAGCAGTTCTTC,CASSEMAADPPNEQFF
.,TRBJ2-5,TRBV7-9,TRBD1,TGTGCCAGCACCTACACCGGGACAGGATACTCCCAAGAGACCCAGTACTTC,CASTYTGTGYSQETQYF
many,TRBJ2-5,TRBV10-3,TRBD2,TGTGCCACAGTTTCCGGGACTAGCGGGATCCAAGAGACCCAGTACTTC,CATVSGTSGIQETQYF
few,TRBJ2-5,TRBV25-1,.,TGTGCCAGCACCTCTCGGGGGCTATCTGCAGAGACCCAGTACTTC,CASTSRGLSAETQYF
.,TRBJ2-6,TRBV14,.,TGTGCCAGCAGCCAAGATTCCGTCTCTGGGGCCAACGTCCTGACTTTC,CASSQDSVSGANVLTF
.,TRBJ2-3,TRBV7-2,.,TGTGCCAGCAGTTCCGCCCCGTCTAGCACAGATACGCAGTATTTT,CASSSAPSSTDTQYF
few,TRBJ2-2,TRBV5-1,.,TGCGCCAGCAGCTGGGGGACACCGAACACCGGGGAGCTGTTTTTT,CASSWGTPNTGELFF
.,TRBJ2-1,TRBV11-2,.,TGTGCCAGCAGCTTAGTGGGCGACCTGACGTACAATGAGCAGTTCTTC,CASSLVGDLTYNEQFF
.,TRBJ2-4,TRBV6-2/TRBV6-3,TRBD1,TGTGCCAGCAACGATAAGAGGGGGCTTCAGTACTTC,CASNDKRGLQYF
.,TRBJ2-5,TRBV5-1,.,TGCGCCAGCAGCGGAGGGACAGCCCAAGAGACCCAGTACTTC,CASSGGTAQETQYF
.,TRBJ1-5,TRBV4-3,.,TGCGCCAGCAGCCAGACAATTTCGAGCAATCAGCCCCAGCATTTT,CASSQTISSNQPQHF
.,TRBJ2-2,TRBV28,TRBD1,TGTGCCAGCAGTGGCCGGGACAGGGAGTCGAGGACCGGGGAGCTGTTTTTT,CASSGRDRESRTGELFF
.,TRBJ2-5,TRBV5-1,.,TGCGCCAGCAGCTCGCAGGCAGAGACCCAGTACTTC,CASSSQAETQYF
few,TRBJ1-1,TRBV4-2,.,TGTGCCAGCAGCCAAGTAAAGGCAAGGGACGCCCTCATGAACACTGAAGCTTTCTTT,CASSQVKARDALMNTEAFF